The clone carrying this TCR beta chain showed up just a few times. No antigen is known for it. The TCR library protocol attached unique molecular identifiers to the individual cDNA molecules. From the 5' RACE reads, TCRdb called clonotypes with MiXCR, one entry per CDR3 protein. The data contain tens of thousands of distinct CDR3 sequences, about 5.3% of them singletons. The sample belongs to a study of early T cells in non-severe SARS-CoV-2 infection. As for the study in general: It was bulk RNA from unsorted whole blood that was sequenced, and the chains were unpaired.

This CDR3 spans 14 amino acids. In germline, CDR1 is SGHRS, CDR2 YFSETQ. V dropped 4 bases and J dropped 4 bases, with 13 bases sitting between them. Regarding the study as a whole: Private and CD4 specificities were missed by VDJdb matching, which favored anti-spike CD8 responses.

The receptor was isolated from an adult who was a healthcare worker with PCR-confirmed SARS-CoV-2 infection or an uninfected control (not recorded which). J is TRBJ2-3 and V is TRBV5-1; no firm D call. The material sequenced was whole blood, taken at baseline. Here the CDR3 reads CASSSPIKPDTQYF. In DNA form, the CDR3 reads TGCGCCAGCAGCAGCCCAATAAAGCCAGATACGCAGTATTTT.